The 4 T cell receptor beta chains presented below share a single source sample, sequenced in a study of blood T cell repertoires in COVID-19. The table came from immunoSEQ multiplex PCR; TCRdb's copy has only in-frame clones and leaves some out. Of roughly 200,000 clones listed, approximately 83% are singletons. Sequencing was carried out using peripheral blood. The receptors stem from a man between 60 and 75 years old with acute or convalescent COVID-19.

The chain is built from TRBV5-4 and TRBJ2-3; 7 nucleotides agree with TRBD2. This CDR3 is built from 16 residues. V gave up 3 bases and J gave up 5 bases; unmatched junction bases: 12. The germline gives CDR1 SGHNT, CDR2 YYREEE (reference sequence). The CDR3 coding sequence is TGTGCCAGCAGCTCAGGGAGCCGGGTAGCGGGAGATACGCAGTATTTT. Its translation is CASSSGSRVAGDTQYF.

This CDR3 is CASSPGDRGEFGGELFF. CDR3 sequence (DNA): TGCGCCAGCAGCCCTGGGGACAGGGGGGAGTTCGGCGGGGAGCTGTTTTTT. V gene TRBV5-1 combines with J gene TRBJ2-2; 11 bases match TRBD1. Germline lookup yields CDR1 SGHRS and CDR2 YFSETQ. This CDR3 has 17 amino acids. The V gene end was trimmed by 4 bases and the J gene end by 7 bases; junction bases not matched to a gene: 12.

This clone was detected only once. The chain couples TRBV19 to TRBJ2-1; 9 bases line up with TRBD1. In germline, CDR1 is LNHDA, CDR2 SQIVND (reference sequence). Trimming removed 1 base from V and 9 bases from J; junction bases left unmatched: 13. CDR3 length: 17 amino acids. The CDR3 loop reads CASSIVSGGQGGGEQFF. The CDR3 DNA reads TGTGCCAGTAGTATAGTGTCAGGGGGACAGGGTGGCGGTGAGCAGTTCTTC.

The chain combines TRBV3-1 (or the pseudogene TRBV3-2) with TRBJ1-5; D is ambiguous. V was cut by 3 bases and J by 2 bases, with 5 bases left in between. Per the germline V gene, CDR1 is LGHDT and CDR2 is YNNKEL (reference sequence). The CDR3 covers 13 residues. The CDR3 sequence is CASSQRGNQPQHF. DNA of the CDR3: TGTGCCAGCAGCCAGCGAGGCAATCAGCCCCAGCATTTT.